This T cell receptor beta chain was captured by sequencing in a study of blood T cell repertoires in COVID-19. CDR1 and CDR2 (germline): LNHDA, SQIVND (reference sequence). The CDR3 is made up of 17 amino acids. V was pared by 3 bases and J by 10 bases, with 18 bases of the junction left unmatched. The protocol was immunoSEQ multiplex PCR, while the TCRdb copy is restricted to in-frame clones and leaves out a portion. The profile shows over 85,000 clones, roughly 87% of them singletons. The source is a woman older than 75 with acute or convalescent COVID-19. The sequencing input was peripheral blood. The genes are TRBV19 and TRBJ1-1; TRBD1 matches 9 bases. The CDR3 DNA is TGTGCCAGTAGTATGAGTCTCCCCGGGACAGGGAGTTGGATAGCTTTCTTT. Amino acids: CASSMSLPGTGSWIAFF.